Listed below are T cell receptor beta chains from one sample, sequenced in a study of breast tumors, draining lymph nodes, adjacent tissues. MiXCR, run by TCRdb on the multiplex PCR reads, gives a single entry per CDR3 protein. The table shows approximately 130,000 distinct CDR3 sequences, with about a fifth occurring only once. The sample comprised axillary lymph node tissue. The receptor set was obtained from a female donor with breast cancer. Some clones in this sample may be carry-over from other donors' samples. The CDR3 runs from the conserved cysteine through the conserved F or W. A D gene is named only where the DNA matches it firmly. Size is stated for part of the rows, as once, few or many counts, or as a class when the clone is expanded.

v_call	d_call	j_call	clone_size	cdr3_aa	cdr3_nt
TRBV6-2/TRBV6-3	.	TRBJ1-1	.	CASSTGNPEAFF	TGTGCCAGCAGTACAGGCAATCCTGAAGCTTTCTTT
TRBV7-9	.	TRBJ2-7	many	CASSRGQGPLGGQYF	TGTGCCAGCAGCCGCGGGCAGGGGCCCCTCGGGGGGCAGTACTTC
TRBV7-9	TRBD1	TRBJ2-7	few	CAGSLGSGTGVYEQYF	TGTGCCGGCAGCTTAGGATCCGGGACAGGGGTTTACGAGCAGTACTTC
TRBV20-1	TRBD1	TRBJ2-1	many	CSARDRTGSYNEQFF	TGCAGTGCTAGAGATCGGACAGGCTCCTACAATGAGCAGTTCTTC
TRBV27	TRBD2	TRBJ2-7	many	CASSPPESSGKEQYF	TGTGCCAGCAGTCCCCCCGAATCTAGCGGGAAGGAGCAGTACTTC
TRBV11-3	TRBD1	TRBJ2-3	many	CASSLRDRASTDTQYF	TGTGCCAGCAGCTTAAGGGACAGGGCCAGCACAGATACGCAGTATTTT
TRBV30	TRBD2	TRBJ2-2	.	CAWSAASGANTGELFF	TGTGCCTGGAGTGCGGCTAGCGGGGCGAACACCGGGGAGCTGTTTTTT
TRBV28	TRBD2	TRBJ2-1	few	CASSLLASYNEQFF	TGTGCCAGCAGCTTACTAGCGTCCTACAATGAGCAGTTCTTC
TRBV9	TRBD2	TRBJ2-3	many	CASSARTSGADTQYF	TGTGCCAGCAGCGCCCGGACTAGCGGGGCAGATACGCAGTATTTT
TRBV7-6	.	TRBJ2-1	many	CASSPWTRGDEQFF	TGTGCCAGCAGCCCATGGACCCGAGGGGATGAGCAGTTCTTC
TRBV28	TRBD2	TRBJ2-3	few	CASSLWASGGSTDTQYF	TGTGCCAGCAGTTTATGGGCTAGCGGGGGTAGCACAGATACGCAGTATTTT
TRBV10-2	TRBD1	TRBJ2-7	many	CASSESTGQGAKNEQYF	TGCGCCAGCAGTGAGTCGACCGGTCAGGGGGCGAAAAACGAGCAGTACTTC
TRBV20-1	.	TRBJ2-4	.	CSANPGFNIQYF	TGCAGTGCCAACCCGGGTTTTAACATTCAGTACTTC
TRBV19	.	TRBJ2-2	many	CASTLSGSTGELFF	TGTGCCAGTACCTTGAGTGGTAGCACCGGGGAGCTGTTTTTT
TRBV5-8	.	TRBJ2-1	many	CASSFSEYNEQFF	TGTGCCAGCAGCTTTAGCGAATACAATGAGCAGTTCTTC
TRBV24-1	.	TRBJ2-1	many	CATSDPTPTTSYNEQFF	TGTGCCACCAGTGACCCAACCCCTACTACCTCCTACAATGAGCAGTTCTTC
TRBV2	TRBD1	TRBJ1-2	many	CASSPATGGLGYGYTF	TGTGCCAGCAGTCCTGCGACAGGGGGCCTTGGCTATGGCTACACCTTC
TRBV7-2	.	TRBJ2-5	many	CASSWQGQETQYF	TGTGCCAGCAGCTGGCAGGGGCAAGAGACCCAGTACTTC
TRBV15	TRBD1	TRBJ2-7	many	CATSIKLPGQGGYEQYF	TGTGCCACCAGCATAAAACTCCCGGGACAGGGGGGCTACGAGCAGTACTTC
TRBV28	.	TRBJ2-2	few	CASSPPRGFLTGELFF	TGTGCCAGCAGTCCCCCAAGGGGGTTCTTAACCGGGGAGCTGTTTTTT
TRBV2	.	TRBJ1-6	many	CATLFQGDSPLHF	TGTGCCACACTCTTTCAGGGTGATTCACCCCTCCACTTT
TRBV6-2/TRBV6-3	TRBD1	TRBJ2-7	many	CASSRTGNLYEQYF	TGTGCCAGCAGTAGGACAGGAAACCTATACGAGCAGTACTTC
TRBV12-3/TRBV12-4	.	TRBJ2-7	many	CASSRGQGLGTYEQYF	TGTGCCAGCAGTCGTGGCCAGGGGCTGGGGACCTACGAGCAGTACTTC
TRBV9	.	TRBJ2-1	many	CASSVGRVPNEQFF	TGTGCCAGCAGCGTAGGCAGGGTCCCCAACGAGCAGTTCTTC
TRBV20-1	.	TRBJ1-2	many	CSAPDRYYGYTF	TGCAGTGCTCCAGACAGGTACTATGGCTACACCTTC
TRBV9	.	TRBJ2-5	many	CASSVGGSQETQYF	TGTGCCAGCAGCGTAGGGGGGTCCCAAGAGACCCAGTACTTC
TRBV12-3/TRBV12-4	TRBD1	TRBJ2-1	many	CASSPRTGTTYNEQFF	TGTGCCAGCAGTCCTAGGACAGGGACAACCTACAATGAGCAGTTCTTC
TRBV30	.	TRBJ2-7	few	CAWSVGLQGEQYF	TGTGCCTGGAGTGTAGGACTCCAGGGCGAGCAGTACTTC
TRBV7-8	.	TRBJ2-2	many	CASSVGWGTGELFF	TGTGCCAGCAGCGTTGGATGGGGCACCGGGGAGCTGTTTTTT
TRBV19	.	TRBJ1-2	many	CAARRDTYGYTF	TGTGCCGCCAGACGGGACACCTATGGCTACACCTTC
TRBV27	.	TRBJ2-5	few	CASSLSGTLLSAAQYF	TGTGCCAGCAGTTTATCGGGGACCCTCCTGAGTGCGGCCCAGTACTTC
TRBV24-1	.	TRBJ2-5	many	CATGIGETQYF	TGTGCCACCGGGATCGGGGAGACCCAGTACTTC
TRBV4-3	.	TRBJ2-3	many	CASSQSGLADTQYF	TGCGCCAGCAGCCAATCTGGGCTAGCAGATACGCAGTATTTT
TRBV19	TRBD2	TRBJ2-3	many	CASSPIAGADTQYF	TGTGCCAGTAGTCCAATAGCGGGCGCAGATACGCAGTATTTT
TRBV30	TRBD2	TRBJ2-5	.	CAWTWEGTQYF	TGTGCCTGGACGTGGGAGGGGACCCAGTACTTC
TRBV11-3	TRBD1	TRBJ2-7	many	CASITRDRGRSDHYEQYF	TGTGCCAGCATCACCCGGGACAGGGGGCGGTCGGACCACTACGAGCAGTACTTC
TRBV30	.	TRBJ1-5	many	CAWSASGRAAQHF	TGTGCCTGGAGCGCCAGCGGACGGGCTGCCCAGCATTTT
TRBV6-2/TRBV6-3	TRBD1	TRBJ2-2	many	CASSYRSGGITGELFF	TGTGCCAGCAGTTACCGTTCAGGGGGCATCACCGGGGAGCTGTTTTTT
TRBV7-6	TRBD2	TRBJ2-7	many	CASSPGSGSVSEQYF	TGTGCCAGCAGCCCCGGGAGCGGGAGTGTTTCCGAGCAGTACTTC
TRBV29-1	.	TRBJ2-2	many	CSVSGTDATGELFF	TGCAGCGTTTCCGGGACCGATGCGACTGGGGAGCTGTTTTTT
TRBV6-5	.	TRBJ2-1	many	CASSETRSYNEQFF	TGTGCCAGTAGTGAGACTCGTTCCTACAATGAGCAGTTCTTC
TRBV4-3	TRBD1	TRBJ2-7	many	CASSQEGQPYEQYF	TGCGCCAGCAGCCAAGAGGGACAGCCCTACGAGCAGTACTTC
TRBV7-2	.	TRBJ2-7	many	CASSLIPQEQYF	TGTGCCAGCAGCTTAATTCCCCAAGAGCAGTACTTC
TRBV18	.	TRBJ2-5	.	CASSPPAGQETQYF	TGTGCCAGCTCACCACCGGCAGGGCAAGAGACCCAGTACTTC
TRBV19	TRBD2	TRBJ2-2	once	CASSLLAGGPGELFF	TGTGCCAGTAGTCTATTAGCGGGAGGACCCGGGGAGCTGTTTTTT
TRBV7-8	.	TRBJ2-5	many	CASSLGRRETQYF	TGTGCCAGCAGCTTAGGGCGCCGGGAGACCCAGTACTTC
TRBV4-1	TRBD2	TRBJ2-2	many	CASSPRLAAGGPGTGELFF	TGCGCCAGCAGCCCCCGGCTAGCAGCGGGAGGGCCGGGCACCGGGGAGCTGTTTTTT
TRBV30	.	TRBJ1-4	few	CAWSVAWPARGNEKLFF	TGTGCCTGGAGTGTAGCATGGCCCGCGAGGGGTAATGAAAAACTGTTTTTT
TRBV12-3/TRBV12-4	TRBD2	TRBJ2-1	many	CASSQLAGPYNEQFF	TGTGCCAGCAGTCAACTAGCGGGCCCCTACAATGAGCAGTTCTTC
TRBV14	.	TRBJ1-2	many	CASSHTANYGYTF	TGTGCCAGCAGCCACACCGCTAACTATGGCTACACCTTC